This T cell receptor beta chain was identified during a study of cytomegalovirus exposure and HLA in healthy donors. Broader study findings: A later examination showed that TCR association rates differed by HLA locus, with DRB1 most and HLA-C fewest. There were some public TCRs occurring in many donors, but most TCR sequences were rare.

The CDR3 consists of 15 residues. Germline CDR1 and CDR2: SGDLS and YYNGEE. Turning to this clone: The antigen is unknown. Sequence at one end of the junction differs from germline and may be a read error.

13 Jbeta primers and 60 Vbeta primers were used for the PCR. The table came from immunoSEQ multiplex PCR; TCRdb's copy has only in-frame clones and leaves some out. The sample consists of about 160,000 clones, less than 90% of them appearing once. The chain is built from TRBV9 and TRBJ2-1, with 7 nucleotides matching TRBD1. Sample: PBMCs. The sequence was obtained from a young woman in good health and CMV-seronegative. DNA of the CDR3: TGTGCCAGCAGCGTAGAGGGGGCCTCCCACAATGAGCAGTTCTTC. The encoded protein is CASSVEGASHNEQFF.